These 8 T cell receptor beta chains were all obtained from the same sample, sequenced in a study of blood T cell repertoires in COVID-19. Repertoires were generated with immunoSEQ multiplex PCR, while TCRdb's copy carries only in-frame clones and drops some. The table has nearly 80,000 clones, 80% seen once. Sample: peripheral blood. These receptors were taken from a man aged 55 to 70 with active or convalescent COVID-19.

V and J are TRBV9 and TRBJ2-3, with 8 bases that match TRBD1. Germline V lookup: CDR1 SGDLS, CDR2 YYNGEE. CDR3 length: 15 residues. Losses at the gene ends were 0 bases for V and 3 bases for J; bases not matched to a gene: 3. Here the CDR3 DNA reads TGTGCCAGCAGCGTAGTAACAGGGGGGACAGATACGCAGTATTTT. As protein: CASSVVTGGTDTQYF. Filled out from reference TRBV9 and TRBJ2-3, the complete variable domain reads DSGVTQTPKHLITATGQRVTLRCSPRSGDLSVYWYQQSLDQGLQFLIQYYNGEERAKGNILERFSAQQFPDLHSELNLSSLELGDSALYFCASSVVTGGTDTQYFGPGTRLTVL.

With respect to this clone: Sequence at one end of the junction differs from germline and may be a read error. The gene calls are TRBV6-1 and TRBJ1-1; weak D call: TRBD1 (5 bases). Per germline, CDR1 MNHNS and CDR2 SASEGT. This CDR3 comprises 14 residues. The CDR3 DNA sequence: TGTGCCAGCAGTGAACGGGGGTTTAACACTAAAGCTTTCTTT. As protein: CASSERGFNTKAFF.

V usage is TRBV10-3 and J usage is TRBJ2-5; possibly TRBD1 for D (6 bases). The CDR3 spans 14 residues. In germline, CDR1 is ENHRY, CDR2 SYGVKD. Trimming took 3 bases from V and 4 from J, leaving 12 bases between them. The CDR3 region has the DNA TGTGCCATCAGTGAAGGGCTGGGGGCAGAGACCCAGTACTTC. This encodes CAISEGLGAETQYF.

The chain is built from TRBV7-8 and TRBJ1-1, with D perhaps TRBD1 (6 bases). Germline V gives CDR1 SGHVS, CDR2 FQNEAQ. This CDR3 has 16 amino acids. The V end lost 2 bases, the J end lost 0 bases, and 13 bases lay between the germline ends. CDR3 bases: TGTGCCAGCAGCTTACCCAAAGACAGGCTGAACACTGAAGCTTTCTTT. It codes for CASSLPKDRLNTEAFF. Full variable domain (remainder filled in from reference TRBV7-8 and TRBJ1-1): GAGVSQSPRYKVAKRGQDVALRCDPISGHVSLFWYQQALGQGPEFLTYFQNEAQLDKSGLPSDRFFAERPEGSVSTLKIQRTQQEDSAVYLCASSLPKDRLNTEAFFGQGTRLTVV.

CDR3 in amino acids: CASSEDPGGSYEQYF. As DNA, the CDR3 is TGTGCCAGCAGTGAAGACCCGGGGGGTTCCTACGAGCAGTACTTC. The chain couples TRBV2 to TRBJ2-7; 7 positions match TRBD2. Unmatched junction bases numbered 4, after V lost 1 base and J lost 1 base. The CDR3 is 15 residues long. Germline CDR1 reads SNHLY; CDR2 reads FYNNEI.

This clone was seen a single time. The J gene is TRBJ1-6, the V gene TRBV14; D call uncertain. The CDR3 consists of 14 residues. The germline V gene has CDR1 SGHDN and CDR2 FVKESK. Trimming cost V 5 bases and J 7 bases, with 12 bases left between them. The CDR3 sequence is CASSSEWRNSPLHF. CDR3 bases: TGTGCCAGCAGCAGCGAGTGGCGAAATTCACCCCTCCACTTT.

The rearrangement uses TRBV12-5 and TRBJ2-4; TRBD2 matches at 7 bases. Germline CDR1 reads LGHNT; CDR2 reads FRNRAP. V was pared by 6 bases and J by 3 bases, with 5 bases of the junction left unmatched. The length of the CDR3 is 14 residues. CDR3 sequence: CASGVTGGKNIQYF. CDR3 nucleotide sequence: TGTGCTAGTGGAGTCACGGGAGGCAAAAACATTCAGTACTTC.

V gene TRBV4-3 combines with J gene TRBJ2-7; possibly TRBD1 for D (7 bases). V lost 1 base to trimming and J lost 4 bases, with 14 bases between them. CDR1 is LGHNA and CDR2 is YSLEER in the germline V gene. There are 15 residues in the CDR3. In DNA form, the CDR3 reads TGCGCCAGCAGCCAAGCCTCAGGGGGGATATACGAGCAGTACTTC. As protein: CASSQASGGIYEQYF.